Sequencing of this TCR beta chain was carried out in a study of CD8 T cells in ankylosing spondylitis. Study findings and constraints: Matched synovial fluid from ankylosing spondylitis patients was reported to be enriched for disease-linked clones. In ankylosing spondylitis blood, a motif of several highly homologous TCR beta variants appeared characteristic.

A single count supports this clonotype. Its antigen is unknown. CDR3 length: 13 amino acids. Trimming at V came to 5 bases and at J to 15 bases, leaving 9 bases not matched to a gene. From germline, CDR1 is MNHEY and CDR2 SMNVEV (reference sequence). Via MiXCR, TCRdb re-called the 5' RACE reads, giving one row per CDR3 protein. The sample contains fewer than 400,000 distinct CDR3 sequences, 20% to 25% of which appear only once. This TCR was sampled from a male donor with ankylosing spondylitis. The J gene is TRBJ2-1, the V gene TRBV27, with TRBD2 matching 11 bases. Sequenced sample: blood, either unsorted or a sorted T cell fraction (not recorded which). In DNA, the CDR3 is TGTGCCAGCAGTCTACATAGCGGGAGGGGTCGGTTCTTC. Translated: CASSLHSGRGRFF.